A single sample is the source of the 27 T cell receptor beta chains below, sequenced in a study of blood T cell repertoires in COVID-19. The repertoire was sequenced with immunoSEQ multiplex PCR; TCRdb's copy has only in-frame clones and lacks some. The sample consists of just over 15,000 clones, 75% to 85% of them appearing once. Sequencing was done on a sample of peripheral blood. Receptors were obtained from an older man with active or convalescent COVID-19.

The chain carries TRBV7-2 and TRBJ1-2; maybe TRBD1 (5 bases). V lost 5 bases and J 8 bases, leaving 18 bases between the germline ends. Germline CDR1 SGHTA, CDR2 FQGNSA. The CDR3 runs to 14 residues. The CDR3 is CASSPPQGRRGYTF. The CDR3 DNA sequence: TGTGCCAGCAGCCCCCCTCAGGGTCGGCGCGGCTACACCTTC.

By proportion, this clone is medium-sized. The chain has TRBV12-3 or TRBV12-4 and TRBJ1-6; no reliable D call. This CDR3 is built from 13 residues. The V end lost 6 bases, the J end lost 7 bases, and 10 bases lay between the germline ends. CDR3 sequence (DNA): TGTGCCAGCAGCCCTCAGACAAATTCACCCCTCCACTTT. Translating gives CASSPQTNSPLHF.

CDR3 coding DNA: TGTGCCAGCAGCCCCGGGACTAGCAATGAGCAGTTCTTC. Amino acid sequence: CASSPGTSNEQFF. The rearrangement uses TRBV9 and TRBJ2-1; 8 nucleotides match TRBD2. J lost 6 bases, V lost 4 bases, and 3 bases had no gene match. The CDR3 length is 13 residues. The germline CDR1 and CDR2 sequences are SGDLS and YYNGEE.

This clone was found a few times. V usage is TRBV30 and J usage is TRBJ1-5, with 9 bases fitting TRBD1. The length of the CDR3 is 14 residues. CDR1 is GTSNPN and CDR2 is SVGIG in the germline V gene (reference sequence). Unmatched junction bases numbered 5, after V lost 1 base and J lost 7 bases. The CDR3 DNA is TGTGCCTGGAGTGAGACAGGGGGGGGACAGCCCCAGCATTTT. Encoded protein: CAWSETGGGQPQHF.

The V and J genes are TRBV20-1 and TRBJ2-3, with TRBD1 matching over 7 bases. CDR1 is DFQATT and CDR2 is SNEGSKA in the germline V gene (reference sequence). The CDR3 extends over 17 amino acids. J was trimmed by 0 bases and V by 3 bases; bases with no gene match: 12. CDR3 in amino acids: CSASRPTGTASTDTQYF. CDR3 DNA sequence: TGCAGTGCTAGTCGACCGACCGGGACAGCTAGCACAGATACGCAGTATTTT.

This clone was picked up one time. The chain uses TRBV19 and TRBJ2-7, with D possibly TRBD2 on 7 matching bases. The CDR3 length is 14 residues. Looked up from germline, CDR1 is LNHDA and CDR2 is SQIVND (reference sequence). Trimming took 6 bases from V and 6 from J, leaving 18 bases between them. The CDR3 bases are TGTGCCAGTAGGGCCGGGGGGCTCCTAGGCGAGCAGTACTTC. It specifies CASRAGGLLGEQYF.

The rearrangement links TRBV19 to TRBJ1-1, with a weak D call TRBD1 (5 bases). This CDR3 region has 14 residues. The V end was cut by 6 bases, the J end by 0 bases, with 11 bases between. Per the germline V gene, CDR1 is LNHDA and CDR2 is SQIVND (reference sequence). CDR3 bases: TGTGCCAGTAGGGCGGGGCCCATGAACACTGAAGCTTTCTTT. Encoded protein: CASRAGPMNTEAFF.

This chain joins TRBV7-2 and TRBJ2-7; 9 bases agree with TRBD2. The CDR3 covers 15 residues. Trimming took 1 base from V and 3 from J; bases not matched to a gene: 4. Germline V gives CDR1 SGHTA, CDR2 FQGNSA. CDR3 in DNA: TGTGCCAGCAGCTTAGAGGAAGCGGGGGGCTACGAGCAGTACTTC. It translates to CASSLEEAGGYEQYF.

The V gene is TRBV2, the J gene TRBJ2-2; 11 nucleotides agree with TRBD1. The CDR3 extends over 14 amino acids. From germline, CDR1 is SNHLY and CDR2 FYNNEI. The trim removed 6 bases at V and 4 bases at J, leaving 1 base unmatched. The CDR3 region is CASRGTGGTGELFF. DNA of the CDR3: TGTGCCAGCAGGGGGACAGGGGGCACCGGGGAGCTGTTTTTT. The full variable domain, rest sourced from reference TRBV2 and TRBJ2-2, is EPEVTQTPSHQVTQMGQEVILRCVPISNHLYFYWYRQILGQKVEFLVSFYNNEISEKSEIFDDQFSVERPDGSNFTLKIRSTKLEDSAMYFCASRGTGGTGELFFGEGSRLTVL.

The genes are TRBV18 and TRBJ1-5, with D perhaps TRBD1 (5 bases). Germline-derived CDR1 and CDR2 are KGHSH and LQKENI. The CDR3 is 14 amino acids. With 2 bases removed from V and 3 bases from J, the gap between germline ends came to 8 bases. The CDR3 DNA reads as TGTGCCAGCTCACCAGGAGGGGCCAATCAGCCCCAGCATTTT. Residues: CASSPGGANQPQHF.

This chain joins TRBV6-1 and TRBJ1-6; 7 bases match TRBD1. Per the germline V gene, CDR1 is MNHNS and CDR2 is SASEGT. The CDR3 spans 17 residues. With V trimmed by 4 bases and J by 6 bases, 12 bases remained unmatched. The CDR3 loop is CASSGKNRGLGNSPLHF. The CDR3 DNA is TGTGCCAGCAGTGGAAAAAACAGGGGATTGGGTAATTCACCCCTCCACTTT.

The chain uses TRBV2 and TRBJ1-4; TRBD1 agrees at 8 bases. The V and J ends lost 6 bases and 8 bases, in that order; junction bases with no gene match: 5. In germline, CDR1 is SNHLY, CDR2 FYNNEI. This CDR3 contains 13 residues. CDR3 region: CASSRTGNEKLFF. CDR3 bases: TGTGCCAGCAGCAGGACAGGGAACGAAAAACTGTTTTTT.

The rearrangement links TRBV4-1 to TRBJ1-5; D is possibly TRBD1 (5 bases). CDR1 is MGHRA, CDR2 YSYEKL, per germline. Deletions cut 0 bases from V and 4 bases from J, with 7 bases between. The CDR3 consists of 14 residues. The CDR3: CASSQDGANQPQHF. In DNA form, the CDR3 reads TGCGCCAGCAGCCAAGATGGGGCGAATCAGCCCCAGCATTTT.

This chain uses TRBV4-3 with TRBJ2-5; D is possibly TRBD1 (6 bases). CDR3 length: 15 residues. From germline, CDR1 is LGHNA and CDR2 YSLEER. Deletions cut 3 bases from V and 2 bases from J, with 13 bases between. The CDR3: CASSQRSGVQETQYF. The DNA of the CDR3 is TGCGCCAGCAGCCAGAGGTCAGGGGTTCAAGAGACCCAGTACTTC.

Only a few counts were recorded for this clone. The gene calls are TRBV18 and TRBJ2-2; D remains ambiguous. Germline V lookup: CDR1 KGHSH, CDR2 LQKENI. Trimming stripped 4 bases from V and 3 bases from J, with 24 bases between. The CDR3 length is 19 residues. CDR3 sequence: CASSLSKSVSLLDTGELFF. The CDR3 coding sequence is TGTGCCAGCTCACTGTCTAAGTCCGTATCATTGCTGGACACCGGGGAGCTGTTTTTT.

The chain has TRBV6-2 or TRBV6-3 and TRBJ1-2; D is undetermined. The CDR3 totals 13 residues. Germline CDR1 reads MNHEY; CDR2 reads SVGEGT. The V end was cut by 0 bases, the J end by 3 bases, with 5 bases between. CDR3 nucleotides: TGTGCCAGCAGTTACTCCCAGGACTATGGCTACACCTTC. Its protein product is CASSYSQDYGYTF.

The V gene is TRBV9, the J gene TRBJ2-5, with D possibly TRBD2 on 5 matching bases. The germline gives CDR1 SGDLS, CDR2 YYNGEE. Deletions cut 1 base from V and 5 bases from J, with 9 bases between. The CDR3 totals 13 residues. The CDR3 here is CASSVNTGETQYF. CDR3 coding DNA: TGTGCCAGCAGCGTAAATACGGGGGAGACCCAGTACTTC.

This clone appeared a single time. The rearrangement joins TRBV3-1 (or the pseudogene TRBV3-2) to TRBJ2-5; 11 positions match TRBD2. This CDR3 has 16 residues. After removal of 0 bases from V and 2 bases from J, the junction contained 2 bases not matched to a gene. Germline CDR1 and CDR2: LGHDT and YNNKEL (reference sequence). Written as DNA, the CDR3 is TGTGCCAGCAGCCAAGATCGACTAGCGGGACAAGAGACCCAGTACTTC. Translation: CASSQDRLAGQETQYF.

The V call is TRBV2, the J call TRBJ1-3, with 9 bases aligning to TRBD1. The CDR3 is 16 amino acids. Germline V gives CDR1 SNHLY, CDR2 FYNNEI. Trimming removed 4 bases from V and 0 bases from J; junction bases left unmatched: 4. The CDR3 DNA is TGTGCCAGCAGTGTAGGACAGGGGAGCTCTGGAAACACCATATATTTT. Translating gives CASSVGQGSSGNTIYF.

With respect to this clone: The junction departs from the called germline gene at one end, perhaps through a read error. The genes are TRBV6-5 and TRBJ1-2; TRBD1 agrees at 7 bases. Germline V gives CDR1 MNHEY, CDR2 SVGAGI. The CDR3 has 15 amino acids. CDR3 bases: TGTGCCAGCAGTTACTCTCCGGGGACAGATACCTTACGGAACTTC. Its translation: CASSYSPGTDTLRNF.

The gene calls are TRBV14 and TRBJ1-2, with 8 bases that match TRBD1. The V gene end was trimmed by 3 bases and the J gene end by 8 bases; junction bases not matched to a gene: 11. Looked up from germline, CDR1 is SGHDN and CDR2 is FVKESK. This CDR3 has 15 residues. CDR3 sequence (DNA): TGTGCCAGCAGCCATTCACAGGGGGTAGTAAGAGGCTACACCTTC. It translates to CASSHSQGVVRGYTF.

The rearrangement links TRBV18 to TRBJ2-1; no clear D gene. The CDR3 is made up of 13 amino acids. With 3 bases removed from V and 4 bases from J, the gap between germline ends came to 7 bases. Germline assignment: CDR1 KGHSH and CDR2 LQKENI. The CDR3 is CASSPTRYNEQFF. The CDR3 DNA is TGTGCCAGCTCACCTACTCGTTACAATGAGCAGTTCTTC.

The chain employs TRBV12-5 and TRBJ1-3; 7 bases match TRBD1. The CDR3 sequence is 15 residues long. Germline V gene data show CDR1 as LGHNT and CDR2 as FRNRAP. Trimming cost V 4 bases and J 0 bases; bases outside gene matches: 3. In DNA, the CDR3 is TGTGCTAGTGGTTCTGGACAGGCCTCTGGAAACACCATATATTTT. Translated: CASGSGQASGNTIYF.

The rearrangement links TRBV7-3 to TRBJ2-5; TRBD2 aligns across 8 bases. Per the germline V gene, CDR1 is SGHTA and CDR2 is FQGTGA. This CDR3 is 15 amino acids long. V lost 1 base, J lost 2 bases, and 3 bases stayed unmatched. CDR3: CASSLSSGGQETQYF. CDR3 bases: TGTGCCAGCAGCTTAAGCAGCGGGGGTCAAGAGACCCAGTACTTC.

This sequence joins TRBV5-5 and TRBJ1-5; 9 bases are a match to TRBD1. CDR1 SGHKS and CDR2 YYEKEE come from the germline V gene (reference sequence). J lost 7 bases, V lost 3 bases, and 5 bases had no gene match. The CDR3 runs 14 residues. Here the CDR3 DNA reads TGTGCCAGCAGCTGGGGACAGGGAGGACAGCCCCAGCATTTT. Its translation: CASSWGQGGQPQHF.

This chain connects TRBV19 to TRBJ1-2, with 7 bases that match TRBD1. This CDR3 has 16 residues. The germline gives CDR1 LNHDA, CDR2 SQIVND (reference sequence). Unmatched junction bases numbered 12, after V lost 4 bases and J lost 4 bases. The CDR3 DNA sequence: TGTGCCAGTAGTAGGTCCCGGGACAGCCTGACCTATGGCTACACCTTC. It codes for CASSRSRDSLTYGYTF. The full variable domain, its missing parts supplied by reference TRBV19 and TRBJ1-2, is DGGITQSPKYLFRKEGQNVTLSCEQNLNHDAMYWYRQDPGQGLRLIYYSQIVNDFQKGDIAEGYSVSREKKESFPLTVTSAQKNPTAFYLCASSRSRDSLTYGYTFGSGTRLTVV.

The CDR3 here is CASSMDRGLSGANVLTF. CDR3 coding DNA: TGCGCCAGCAGCATGGACAGGGGGCTGAGTGGGGCCAACGTCCTGACTTTC. V gene TRBV5-1 combines with J gene TRBJ2-6; 11 bases match TRBD1. Trimming at V came to 4 bases and at J to 3 bases, leaving 6 bases not matched to a gene. The CDR3 has 17 residues. Per the germline V gene, CDR1 is SGHRS and CDR2 is YFSETQ. Full variable domain (rest looked up from reference TRBV5-1 and TRBJ2-6): KAGVTQTPRYLIKTRGQQVTLSCSPISGHRSVSWYQQTPGQGLQFLFEYFSETQRNKGNFPGRFSGRQFSNSRSEMNVSTLELGDSALYLCASSMDRGLSGANVLTFGAGSRLTVL.